This T cell receptor (beta chain) comes out of a study of CD8 T cells in Susac syndrome. Study as a whole: Of the sequenced Susac syndrome patients, over 5 had active disease and roughly eight were in remission.

V was pared by 3 bases and J by 5 bases, with 13 bases between. The CDR3 covers 14 residues. Random hexamers were used to reverse transcribe the RNA input (roughly 0.5 to 1 ug). MiXCR was run by TCRdb on the immunoSEQ multiplex PCR reads, yielding one entry per CDR3 protein. This table holds under 95,000 distinct CDR3 sequences, approximately 95% found once. Sequencing was carried out using CD8+ T cells from PBMCs. The J gene is TRBJ2-5, the V gene TRBV12-3 or TRBV12-4; tentatively, D is TRBD2 (5 bases). This clonotype was sampled from a human donor with Susac syndrome. The CDR3 coding sequence is TGTGCCAGCAGTTTCGACGGGATTCCGGAGACCCAGTACTTC. It codes for CASSFDGIPETQYF.